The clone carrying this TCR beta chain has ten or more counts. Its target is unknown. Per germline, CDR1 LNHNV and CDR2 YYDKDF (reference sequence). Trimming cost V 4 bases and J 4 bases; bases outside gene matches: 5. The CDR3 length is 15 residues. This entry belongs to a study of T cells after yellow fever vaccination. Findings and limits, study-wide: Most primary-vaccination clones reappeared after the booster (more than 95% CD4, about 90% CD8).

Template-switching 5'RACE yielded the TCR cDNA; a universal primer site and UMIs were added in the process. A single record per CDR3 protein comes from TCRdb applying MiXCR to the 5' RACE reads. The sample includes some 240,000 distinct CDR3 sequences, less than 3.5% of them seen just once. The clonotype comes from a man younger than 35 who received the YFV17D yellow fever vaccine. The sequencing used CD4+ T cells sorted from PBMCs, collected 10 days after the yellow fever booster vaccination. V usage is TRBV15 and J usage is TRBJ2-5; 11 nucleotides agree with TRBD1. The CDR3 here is CATSKRTGGAETQYF. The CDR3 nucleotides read TGTGCCACCAGCAAGAGGACAGGGGGCGCAGAGACCCAGTACTTC.